These T cell receptor beta chains were read from a single sample in a study of blood T cell repertoires in COVID-19. TCRdb's table, derived via immunoSEQ multiplex PCR, lists solely in-frame clones and lacks some. Counted here are 45,000 to 50,000 clones, roughly 91% occurring once; the ten biggest clones make up 8% to 10%. Source material: peripheral blood. These receptors all stem from a man over 45 with active COVID-19. Each CDR3 is given with its conserved first and last residue. Fields, in order: D gene, V gene, J gene, clone size, CDR3 protein, CDR3 DNA. The D gene is left open where the match is weak. Clone size is shown for a subset of rows, as once, few, many or a class of expanded clone.

d_call: TRBD1
v_call: TRBV19
j_call: TRBJ2-1
clone_size: -
cdr3_aa: CASSMITGTGGFDEQFF
cdr3_nt: TGTGCCAGTAGTATGATAACCGGGACAGGGGGCTTTGATGAGCAGTTCTTC

d_call: -
v_call: TRBV4-3
j_call: TRBJ2-7
clone_size: -
cdr3_aa: CASSQDSGISYEQYF
cdr3_nt: TGCGCCAGCAGCCAAGACTCGGGGATCTCCTACGAGCAGTACTTC

d_call: TRBD2
v_call: TRBV3-1/TRBV3-2
j_call: TRBJ2-3
clone_size: -
cdr3_aa: CASTAGERTDTQYF
cdr3_nt: TGTGCCAGCACGGCGGGGGAACGCACAGATACGCAGTATTTT

d_call: TRBD2
v_call: TRBV6-2/TRBV6-3
j_call: TRBJ2-7
clone_size: -
cdr3_aa: CASSYGRTSIHEQYF
cdr3_nt: TGTGCCAGCAGTTACGGCCGGACTAGCATTCACGAGCAGTACTTC

d_call: -
v_call: TRBV6-2/TRBV6-3
j_call: TRBJ2-3
clone_size: -
cdr3_aa: CASSTPADTQYF
cdr3_nt: TGTGCCAGCAGTACACCAGCAGATACGCAGTATTTT

d_call: TRBD2
v_call: TRBV7-2
j_call: TRBJ2-1
clone_size: -
cdr3_aa: CASSANRGGIYNEQFF
cdr3_nt: TGTGCCAGCAGCGCCAACCGGGGGGGTATCTACAATGAGCAGTTCTTC

d_call: TRBD2
v_call: TRBV3-1/TRBV3-2
j_call: TRBJ2-2
clone_size: -
cdr3_aa: CASSQGLAGNTGELFF
cdr3_nt: TGTGCCAGCAGCCAAGGGCTAGCGGGGAACACCGGGGAGCTGTTTTTT

d_call: TRBD2
v_call: TRBV27
j_call: TRBJ2-7
clone_size: -
cdr3_aa: CASSLSLTSTYEQYF
cdr3_nt: TGTGCCAGCAGTTTATCCCTGACTAGCACCTACGAGCAGTACTTC

d_call: TRBD2
v_call: TRBV19
j_call: TRBJ2-5
clone_size: -
cdr3_aa: CASSSRLAGVSETQYF
cdr3_nt: TGTGCCAGTAGTTCCCGACTAGCGGGAGTATCAGAGACCCAGTACTTC

d_call: TRBD2
v_call: TRBV29-1
j_call: TRBJ2-5
clone_size: -
cdr3_aa: CSVEEGGETQYF
cdr3_nt: TGCAGCGTTGAAGAGGGAGGGGAGACCCAGTACTTC

d_call: -
v_call: TRBV9
j_call: TRBJ2-7
clone_size: -
cdr3_aa: CASSRSGSEQYF
cdr3_nt: TGTGCCAGCAGCCGATCAGGGTCCGAGCAGTACTTC

d_call: -
v_call: TRBV7-9
j_call: TRBJ1-3
clone_size: once
cdr3_aa: CASSLAEGGGNTIYF
cdr3_nt: TGTGCCAGCAGCTTGGCGGAGGGAGGTGGAAACACCATATATTTT

d_call: TRBD1
v_call: TRBV7-2
j_call: TRBJ1-5
clone_size: -
cdr3_aa: CASSWDSGQPQHF
cdr3_nt: TGTGCCAGCAGCTGGGACAGCGGGCAGCCCCAGCATTTT

d_call: -
v_call: TRBV12-3/TRBV12-4
j_call: TRBJ2-7
clone_size: -
cdr3_aa: CASRVAAAYEQYF
cdr3_nt: TGTGCCAGCAGAGTCGCTGCAGCCTACGAGCAGTACTTC

d_call: -
v_call: TRBV29-1
j_call: TRBJ2-7
clone_size: -
cdr3_aa: CSAESRGYEQYF
cdr3_nt: TGCAGCGCCGAGTCCAGGGGCTACGAGCAGTACTTC

d_call: -
v_call: TRBV6-8
j_call: TRBJ2-1
clone_size: -
cdr3_aa: CASSLINWGGSYNEQFF
cdr3_nt: TGTGCCAGCAGCCTCATTAACTGGGGCGGATCGTACAATGAGCAGTTCTTC

d_call: -
v_call: TRBV6-2/TRBV6-3
j_call: TRBJ2-7
clone_size: -
cdr3_aa: CASSAPGKQYF
cdr3_nt: TGTGCCAGCAGTGCCCCCGGGAAGCAGTACTTC

d_call: TRBD1
v_call: TRBV5-1
j_call: TRBJ2-5
clone_size: -
cdr3_aa: CASSPGQQETQYF
cdr3_nt: TGCGCCAGCAGCCCGGGACAGCAAGAGACCCAGTACTTC

d_call: TRBD1
v_call: TRBV18
j_call: TRBJ1-4
clone_size: -
cdr3_aa: CASSPTRDRGPNEKLFF
cdr3_nt: TGTGCCAGCTCACCCACTCGGGACAGGGGACCTAATGAAAAACTGTTTTTT

d_call: TRBD2
v_call: TRBV28
j_call: TRBJ2-2
clone_size: -
cdr3_aa: CASSLFLRGVNTGELFF
cdr3_nt: TGTGCCAGCAGTTTATTCTTGCGGGGGGTGAACACCGGGGAGCTGTTTTTT

d_call: TRBD1
v_call: TRBV5-1
j_call: TRBJ2-7
clone_size: -
cdr3_aa: CASTPSGDRGLYEQYF
cdr3_nt: TGCGCCAGCACCCCCTCGGGAGACAGGGGGCTCTACGAGCAGTACTTC

d_call: TRBD2
v_call: TRBV3-1/TRBV3-2
j_call: TRBJ2-1
clone_size: -
cdr3_aa: CASSQLPGGDEQFF
cdr3_nt: TGTGCCAGCAGCCAACTCCCCGGGGGGGATGAGCAGTTCTTC

d_call: TRBD2
v_call: TRBV3-1/TRBV3-2
j_call: TRBJ2-1
clone_size: -
cdr3_aa: CASSHESGRGPYNEQFF
cdr3_nt: TGTGCCAGCAGCCATGAAAGCGGGAGAGGTCCCTACAATGAGCAGTTCTTC

d_call: -
v_call: TRBV3-1/TRBV3-2
j_call: TRBJ1-6
clone_size: -
cdr3_aa: CASSHFRGGSPLHF
cdr3_nt: TGTGCCAGCAGCCACTTCAGGGGAGGGTCACCCCTCCACTTT

d_call: -
v_call: TRBV5-1
j_call: TRBJ2-1
clone_size: -
cdr3_aa: CASRGGTYNEQFF
cdr3_nt: TGCGCCAGCAGGGGGGGAACTTACAATGAGCAGTTCTTC

d_call: -
v_call: TRBV18
j_call: TRBJ2-7
clone_size: -
cdr3_aa: CASSPQGGGYEQYF
cdr3_nt: TGTGCCAGCTCACCCCAGGGGGGAGGCTACGAGCAGTACTTC

d_call: -
v_call: TRBV3-1/TRBV3-2
j_call: TRBJ1-4
clone_size: once
cdr3_aa: CASSRRRAGEKLFF
cdr3_nt: TGTGCCAGCAGCCGCCGGCGTGCCGGGGAAAAACTGTTTTTT

d_call: TRBD2
v_call: TRBV7-3
j_call: TRBJ2-3
clone_size: -
cdr3_aa: CASSSLGREADTQYF
cdr3_nt: TGTGCCAGCAGCTCCCTTGGGAGGGAAGCAGATACGCAGTATTTT

d_call: -
v_call: TRBV4-2
j_call: TRBJ2-5
clone_size: once
cdr3_aa: CASSQEGGQETQYF
cdr3_nt: TGTGCCAGCAGCCAAGAAGGAGGGCAAGAGACCCAGTACTTC

d_call: -
v_call: TRBV6-1
j_call: TRBJ2-5
clone_size: -
cdr3_aa: CASSEWSYPETQYF
cdr3_nt: TGTGCCAGCAGTGAATGGAGCTATCCAGAGACCCAGTACTTC

d_call: TRBD2
v_call: TRBV7-9
j_call: TRBJ2-2
clone_size: once
cdr3_aa: CASSLVAGGRVTGELFF
cdr3_nt: TGTGCCAGCAGCTTAGTCGCGGGGGGCCGGGTCACCGGGGAGCTGTTTTTT

d_call: TRBD2
v_call: TRBV5-1
j_call: TRBJ2-5
clone_size: -
cdr3_aa: CASSLRGSGVAETQYF
cdr3_nt: TGCGCCAGCAGCCTTCGAGGTAGCGGGGTAGCAGAGACCCAGTACTTC

d_call: -
v_call: TRBV6-1
j_call: TRBJ1-5
clone_size: few
cdr3_aa: CASSASTVAGGQPQHF
cdr3_nt: TGTGCCAGCAGTGCCTCGACAGTAGCAGGCGGTCAGCCCCAGCATTTT

d_call: TRBD2
v_call: TRBV28
j_call: TRBJ2-7
clone_size: -
cdr3_aa: CASSYRGVRETSYEQYF
cdr3_nt: TGTGCCAGCAGTTATCGCGGAGTGCGGGAGACCTCCTACGAGCAGTACTTC

d_call: -
v_call: TRBV4-1
j_call: TRBJ1-6
clone_size: -
cdr3_aa: CASSQEPLRQSSSYNSPLHF
cdr3_nt: TGCGCCAGCAGCCAAGAACCCCTCCGACAGTCTAGCTCCTATAATTCACCCCTCCACTTT

d_call: -
v_call: TRBV15
j_call: TRBJ1-2
clone_size: -
cdr3_aa: CATSRDSAGGGYTF
cdr3_nt: TGTGCCACCAGCAGAGATAGTGCCGGGGGTGGCTACACCTTC

d_call: -
v_call: TRBV4-1
j_call: TRBJ2-3
clone_size: -
cdr3_aa: CASSQDGLYTDTQYF
cdr3_nt: TGCGCCAGCAGCCAAGATGGACTTTACACAGATACGCAGTATTTT

d_call: -
v_call: TRBV6-6
j_call: TRBJ2-6
clone_size: -
cdr3_aa: CASRYWGASGANVLTF
cdr3_nt: TGTGCCAGCAGATACTGGGGCGCCTCTGGGGCCAACGTCCTGACTTTC

d_call: TRBD2
v_call: TRBV18
j_call: TRBJ2-7
clone_size: -
cdr3_aa: CASSPIPSGRAAEQYF
cdr3_nt: TGTGCCAGCTCACCGATACCTAGCGGGAGGGCCGCCGAGCAGTACTTC